The T cell receptor (beta chain) under discussion was sequenced for a study of CD8 T cells in ankylosing spondylitis. General observations from the study: Past research had described some motif variants in reactive arthritis synovial fluid and blood. Among TCR beta sequences, a motif of several highly homologous variants appeared characteristic of ankylosing spondylitis blood. Matched ankylosing spondylitis synovial fluid reportedly showed significant enrichment of disease-linked clones.

Trimming shortened V by 5 bases and J by 4 bases, and 12 bases separated the two germline ends. The CDR3 contains 14 residues. CDR1 is SGHVS, CDR2 FNYEAQ, per germline. This clonotype was detected only a few times. Its target is unknown. The authors made TCR beta libraries by quantitative 5'-RACE with molecular barcodes. Using its own MiXCR run on the 5' RACE reads, TCRdb lists one record per CDR3 protein. The sample records approximately 400,000 distinct CDR3 sequences, 15% to 20% being singletons. Sequenced sample: blood, either unsorted or a sorted T cell fraction (not recorded which). The receptor's source is a male donor with ankylosing spondylitis. The V call is TRBV7-6, the J call TRBJ1-5, with a tentative D call TRBD1 (5 bases). The CDR3 reads CASSPGHENQPQHF. In DNA, the CDR3 is TGTGCCAGCAGCCCTGGACATGAAAATCAGCCCCAGCATTTT.